The clone carrying this TCR beta chain was found many times. What it binds is not known. The source of the sample is a study of T cells after yellow fever vaccination. Trimming at V came to 4 bases and at J to 1 base, leaving 7 bases not matched to a gene. Per the germline V gene, CDR1 is DFQATT and CDR2 is SNEGSKA (reference sequence). This CDR3 has 16 amino acids. TCRdb independently ran MiXCR on the 5' RACE reads; one entry per CDR3 protein. The sample has around 350,000 distinct CDR3 sequences, approximately 5.7% seen once; the top ten hold approximately 16%. Overall study findings and caveats: Detected again after the booster were most primary-vaccination clones, at almost 97% CD4 and 88% CD8. Repertoires sorted by FACS could include abundant clonotypes that are contaminants from the bulk population. Secondary responses were weaker yet peaked faster, day 5 versus 15.

The gene calls are TRBV20-1 and TRBJ2-1; TRBD1 matches 10 bases. The receptor was derived from a man in his thirties or forties who received the YFV17D yellow fever vaccine. The sample here was PBMCs, taken 5 days after the yellow fever booster vaccination. Written as DNA, the CDR3 is TGCAGTGCTACCGTAGACAGGGGGCCTTCCTACAATGAGCAGTTCTTC. Amino acid sequence: CSATVDRGPSYNEQFF.